This T cell receptor (beta chain) was sequenced during a study of cytomegalovirus exposure and HLA in healthy donors. Whole-study context: As an earlier analysis found, around 200 million T cells yielded approximately 100 million unique TCR beta sequences.

This CDR3 region has 13 residues. V dropped 4 bases and J dropped 11 bases, with 14 bases sitting between them. Germline-derived CDR1 and CDR2 are SGHDN and FVKESK. The study ran its PCR with 60 Vbeta and 13 Jbeta primers. Sequenced by immunoSEQ multiplex PCR; TCRdb stores in-frame clones only, minus some. The sample shows 120,000 to 150,000 clones, around 85% of them seen only once. The sequence came from a female donor in good health and CMV-seronegative. The V call is TRBV14, the J call TRBJ1-4; tentatively, D is TRBD1 (6 bases). Material for sequencing was PBMCs. The CDR3 loop is CASSRDTGKKLFF. The CDR3 region has the DNA TGTGCCAGCAGCCGGGATACAGGGAAGAAACTGTTTTTT.